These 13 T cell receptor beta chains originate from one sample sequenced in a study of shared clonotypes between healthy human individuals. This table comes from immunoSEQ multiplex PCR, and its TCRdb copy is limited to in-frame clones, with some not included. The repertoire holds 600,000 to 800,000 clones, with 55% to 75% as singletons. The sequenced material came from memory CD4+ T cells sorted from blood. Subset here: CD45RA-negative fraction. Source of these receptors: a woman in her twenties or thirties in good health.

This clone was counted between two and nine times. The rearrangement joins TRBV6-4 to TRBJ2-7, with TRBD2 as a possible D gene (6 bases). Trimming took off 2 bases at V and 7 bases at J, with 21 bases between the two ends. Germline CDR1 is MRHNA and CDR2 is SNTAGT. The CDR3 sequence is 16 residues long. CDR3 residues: CASSDLRGSAGWEQYF. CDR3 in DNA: TGTGCCAGCAGTGACCTCCGGGGGAGCGCTGGGTGGGAGCAGTACTTC.

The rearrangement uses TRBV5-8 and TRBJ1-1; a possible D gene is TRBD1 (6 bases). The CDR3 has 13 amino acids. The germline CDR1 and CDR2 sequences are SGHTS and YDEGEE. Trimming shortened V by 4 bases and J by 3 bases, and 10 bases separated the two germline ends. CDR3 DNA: TGTGCCAGCAGCCAGGGGAGGCACACTGAAGCTTTCTTT. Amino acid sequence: CASSQGRHTEAFF.

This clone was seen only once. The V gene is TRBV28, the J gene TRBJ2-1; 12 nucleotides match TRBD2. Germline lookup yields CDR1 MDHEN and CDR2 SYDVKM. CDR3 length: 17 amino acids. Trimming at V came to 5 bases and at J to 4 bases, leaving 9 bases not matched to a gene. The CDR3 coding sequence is TGTGCCAGCAGTCTCGGACGACTAGCGGGGGTATACAATGAGCAGTTCTTC. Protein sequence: CASSLGRLAGVYNEQFF.

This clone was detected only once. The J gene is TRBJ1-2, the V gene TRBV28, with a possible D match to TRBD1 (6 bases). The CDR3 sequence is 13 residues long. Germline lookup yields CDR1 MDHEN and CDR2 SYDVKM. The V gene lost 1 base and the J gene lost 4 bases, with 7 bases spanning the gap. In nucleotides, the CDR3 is TGTGCCAGCAGTTTATTAGGGGGCTATGGCTACACCTTC. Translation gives CASSLLGGYGYTF.

CDR3 amino acids: CASSYSKFGPETQYF. For the CDR3, the DNA is TGTGCCAGCAGTTACTCGAAGTTTGGCCCGGAGACCCAGTACTTC. The rearrangement joins TRBV6-5 to TRBJ2-5, with D unclear. Deletions cut 0 bases from V and 5 bases from J, with 13 bases between. CDR1 MNHEY and CDR2 SVGAGI come from the germline V gene. The CDR3 is 15 amino acids.

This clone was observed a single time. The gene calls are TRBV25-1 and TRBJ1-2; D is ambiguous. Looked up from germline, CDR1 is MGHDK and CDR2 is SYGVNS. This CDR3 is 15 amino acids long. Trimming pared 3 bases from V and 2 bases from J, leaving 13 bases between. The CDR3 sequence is CASSDLGGRNYGYTF. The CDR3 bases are TGTGCCAGCAGTGATTTAGGTGGGAGAAACTATGGCTACACCTTC.

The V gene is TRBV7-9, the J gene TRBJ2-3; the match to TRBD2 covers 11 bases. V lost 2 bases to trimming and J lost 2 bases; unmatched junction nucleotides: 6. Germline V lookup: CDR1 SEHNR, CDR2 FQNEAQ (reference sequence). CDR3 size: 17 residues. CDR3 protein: CASSLWGLAVNTDTQYF. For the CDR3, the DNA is TGTGCCAGCAGCTTATGGGGACTAGCGGTTAACACAGATACGCAGTATTTT.

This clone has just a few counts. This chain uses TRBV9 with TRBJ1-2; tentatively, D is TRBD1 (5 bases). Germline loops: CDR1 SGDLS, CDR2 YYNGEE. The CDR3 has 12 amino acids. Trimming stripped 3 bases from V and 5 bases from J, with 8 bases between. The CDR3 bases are TGTGCCAGCAGCGAGGGACGATATGGCTACACCTTC. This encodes CASSEGRYGYTF. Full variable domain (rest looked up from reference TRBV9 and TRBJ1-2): DSGVTQTPKHLITATGQRVTLRCSPRSGDLSVYWYQQSLDQGLQFLIQYYNGEERAKGNILERFSAQQFPDLHSELNLSSLELGDSALYFCASSEGRYGYTFGSGTRLTVV.

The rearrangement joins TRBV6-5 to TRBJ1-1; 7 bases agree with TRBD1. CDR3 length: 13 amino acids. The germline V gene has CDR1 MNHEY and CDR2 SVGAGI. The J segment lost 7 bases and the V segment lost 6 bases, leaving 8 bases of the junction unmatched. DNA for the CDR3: TGTGCCAGCAGGAGACAGGGAGGCGTTGAAGCTTTCTTT. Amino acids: CASRRQGGVEAFF.

CDR3 sequence reads: CASSLFSGVHTQYF. DNA for the CDR3: TGTGCCAGCAGCTTGTTTTCTGGGGTTCATACGCAGTATTTT. V is TRBV5-6 and J is TRBJ2-3; D gene unclear. Trimming shortened V by 1 base and J by 7 bases, and 13 bases separated the two germline ends. CDR1 is SGHDT, CDR2 YYEEEE, per germline. The CDR3 is made up of 14 amino acids. The full variable domain, rest sourced from reference TRBV5-6 and TRBJ2-3, is DAGVTQSPTHLIKTRGQQVTLRCSPKSGHDTVSWYQQALGQGPQFIFQYYEEEERQRGNFPDRFSGHQFPNYSSELNVNALLLGDSALYLCASSLFSGVHTQYFGPGTRLTVL.

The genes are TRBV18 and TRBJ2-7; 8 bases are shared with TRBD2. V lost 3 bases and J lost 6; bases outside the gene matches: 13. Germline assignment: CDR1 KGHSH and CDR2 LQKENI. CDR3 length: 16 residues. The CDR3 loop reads CASSPLSGRGGSEQYF. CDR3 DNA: TGTGCCAGCTCACCTCTGAGCGGGAGAGGCGGTAGCGAGCAGTACTTC.

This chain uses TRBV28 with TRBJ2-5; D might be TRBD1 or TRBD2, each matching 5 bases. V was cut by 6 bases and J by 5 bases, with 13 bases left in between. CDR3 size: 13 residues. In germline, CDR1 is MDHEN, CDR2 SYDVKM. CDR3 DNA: TGTGCCAGCAGCTGGGGACCTTTGGAGACCCAGTACTTC. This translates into CASSWGPLETQYF. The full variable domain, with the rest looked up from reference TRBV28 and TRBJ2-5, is DVKVTQSSRYLVKRTGEKVFLECVQDMDHENMFWYRQDPGLGLRLIYFSYDVKMKEKGDIPEGYSVSREKKERFSLILESASTNQTSMYLCASSWGPLETQYFGPGTRLLVL.

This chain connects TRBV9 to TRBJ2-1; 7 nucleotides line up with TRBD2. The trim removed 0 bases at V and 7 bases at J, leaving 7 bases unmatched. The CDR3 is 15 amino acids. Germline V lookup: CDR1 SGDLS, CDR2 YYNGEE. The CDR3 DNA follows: TGTGCCAGCAGCGTAGATGACGGGAGGCATAATGAGCAGTTCTTC. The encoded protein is CASSVDDGRHNEQFF.